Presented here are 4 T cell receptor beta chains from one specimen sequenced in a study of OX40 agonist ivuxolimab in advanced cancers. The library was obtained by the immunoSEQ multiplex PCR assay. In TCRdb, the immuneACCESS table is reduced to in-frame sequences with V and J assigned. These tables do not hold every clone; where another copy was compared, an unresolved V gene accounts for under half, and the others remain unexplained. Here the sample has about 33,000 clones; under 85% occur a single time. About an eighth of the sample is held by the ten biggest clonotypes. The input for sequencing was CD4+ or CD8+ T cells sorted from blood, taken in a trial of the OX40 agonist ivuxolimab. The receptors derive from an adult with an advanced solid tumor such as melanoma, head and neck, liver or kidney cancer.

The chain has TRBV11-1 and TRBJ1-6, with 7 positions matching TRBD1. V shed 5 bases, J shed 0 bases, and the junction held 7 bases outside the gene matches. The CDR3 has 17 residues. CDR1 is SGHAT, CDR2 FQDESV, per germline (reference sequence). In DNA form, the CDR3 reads TGTGCCAGCAGCCCCCACCGGGACAGCTCCTATAATTCACCCCTCCACTTT. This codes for CASSPHRDSSYNSPLHF.

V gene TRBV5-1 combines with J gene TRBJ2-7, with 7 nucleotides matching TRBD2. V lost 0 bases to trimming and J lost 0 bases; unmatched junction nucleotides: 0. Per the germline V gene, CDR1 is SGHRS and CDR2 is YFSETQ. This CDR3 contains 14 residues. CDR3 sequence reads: CASSLGGSSYEQYF. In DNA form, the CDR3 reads TGCGCCAGCAGCTTGGGCGGGAGCTCCTACGAGCAGTACTTC.

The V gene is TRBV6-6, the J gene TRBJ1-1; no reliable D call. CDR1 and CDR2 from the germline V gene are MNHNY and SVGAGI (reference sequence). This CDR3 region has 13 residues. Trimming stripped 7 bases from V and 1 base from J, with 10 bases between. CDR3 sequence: CASTEDGNTEAFF. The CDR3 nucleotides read TGTGCCAGCACCGAAGACGGGAACACTGAAGCTTTCTTT.

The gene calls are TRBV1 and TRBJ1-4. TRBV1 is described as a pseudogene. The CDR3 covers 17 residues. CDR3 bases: TGCACCAGCAGCCAAGGGGCCGGGGACGTAACTAATGAAAAACTGTTTTTT. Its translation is CTSSQGAGDVTNEKLFF.